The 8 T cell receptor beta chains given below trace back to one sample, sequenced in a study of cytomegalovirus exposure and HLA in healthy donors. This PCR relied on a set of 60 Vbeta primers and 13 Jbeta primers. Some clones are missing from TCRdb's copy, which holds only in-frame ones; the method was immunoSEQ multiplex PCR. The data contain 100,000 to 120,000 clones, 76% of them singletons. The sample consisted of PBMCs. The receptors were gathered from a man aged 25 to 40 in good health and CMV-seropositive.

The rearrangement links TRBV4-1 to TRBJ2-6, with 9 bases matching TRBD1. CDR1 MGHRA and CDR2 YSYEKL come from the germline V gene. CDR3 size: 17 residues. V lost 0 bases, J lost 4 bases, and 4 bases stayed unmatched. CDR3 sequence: CASSQEQGAGGANVLTF. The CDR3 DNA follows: TGCGCCAGCAGCCAAGAACAGGGGGCAGGAGGGGCCAACGTCCTGACTTTC.

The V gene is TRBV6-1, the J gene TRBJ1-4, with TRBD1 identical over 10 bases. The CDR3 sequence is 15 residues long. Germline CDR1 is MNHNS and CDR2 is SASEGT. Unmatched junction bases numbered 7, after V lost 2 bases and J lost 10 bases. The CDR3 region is CASSELGQGRGKLFF. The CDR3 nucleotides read TGTGCCAGCAGTGAATTGGGACAGGGGCGCGGAAAACTGTTTTTT.

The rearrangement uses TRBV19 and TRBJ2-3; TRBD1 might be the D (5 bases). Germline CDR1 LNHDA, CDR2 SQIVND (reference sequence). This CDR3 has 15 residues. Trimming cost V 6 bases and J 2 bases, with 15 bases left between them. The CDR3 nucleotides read TGTGCCAGTAGCCTCAGAGCGACAGACACAGATACGCAGTATTTT. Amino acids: CASSLRATDTDTQYF.

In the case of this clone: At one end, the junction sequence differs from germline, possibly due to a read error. The DNA for the CDR3 is TGTGCTAGCAGCCTCGCGGGACAGCCCTTCACCGGGGAGCTGTTTTTT. Translating gives CASSLAGQPFTGELFF. This chain uses TRBV7-7 with TRBJ2-2; D might be TRBD1 (7 bases). CDR1 and CDR2 (germline): SSHAT, FNYEAQ (reference sequence). This CDR3 contains 16 residues.

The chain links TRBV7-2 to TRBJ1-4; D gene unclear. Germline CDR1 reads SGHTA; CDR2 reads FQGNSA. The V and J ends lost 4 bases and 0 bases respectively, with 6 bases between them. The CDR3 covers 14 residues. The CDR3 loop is CASSSDATNEKLFF. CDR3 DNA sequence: TGTGCCAGCAGCTCAGATGCAACTAATGAAAAACTGTTTTTT.

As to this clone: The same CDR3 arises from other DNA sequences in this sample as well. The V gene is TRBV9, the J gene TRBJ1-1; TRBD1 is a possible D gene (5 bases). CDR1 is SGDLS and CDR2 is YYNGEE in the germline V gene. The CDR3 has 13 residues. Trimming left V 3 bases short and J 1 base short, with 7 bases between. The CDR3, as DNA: TGTGCCAGCAGCGCCGGGGGGAACACTGAAGCTTTCTTT. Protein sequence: CASSAGGNTEAFF.

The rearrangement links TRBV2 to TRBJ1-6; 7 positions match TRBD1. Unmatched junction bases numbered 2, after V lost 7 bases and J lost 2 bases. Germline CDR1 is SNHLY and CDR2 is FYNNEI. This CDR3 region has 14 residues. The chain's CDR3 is CASMGQTYNSPLHF. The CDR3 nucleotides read TGTGCCAGCATGGGACAGACCTATAATTCACCCCTCCACTTT.

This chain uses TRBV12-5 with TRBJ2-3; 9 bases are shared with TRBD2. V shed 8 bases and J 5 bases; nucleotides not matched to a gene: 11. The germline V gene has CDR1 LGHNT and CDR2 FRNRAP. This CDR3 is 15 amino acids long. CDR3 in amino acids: CASSSAGGIIDTQYF. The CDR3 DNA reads TGTGCTAGTTCGTCAGCGGGGGGAATAATAGATACGCAGTATTTT.